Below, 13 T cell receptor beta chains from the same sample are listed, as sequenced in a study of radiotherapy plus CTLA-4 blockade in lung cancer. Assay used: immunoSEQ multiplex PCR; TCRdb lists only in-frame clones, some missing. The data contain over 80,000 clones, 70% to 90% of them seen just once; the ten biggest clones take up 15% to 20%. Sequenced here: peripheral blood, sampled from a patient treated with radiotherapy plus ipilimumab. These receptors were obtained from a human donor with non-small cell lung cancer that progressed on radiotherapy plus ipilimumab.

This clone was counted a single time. The DNA of the CDR3 is TGTGCCAGCAGCTTAGGGGCAGGGAACACTGAAGCTTTCTTT. Protein product: CASSLGAGNTEAFF. The chain links TRBV7-6 to TRBJ1-1; D unresolved. V was trimmed by 1 base and J by 1 base, leaving 7 bases between them. The CDR3 consists of 14 residues. Germline CDR1 and CDR2: SGHVS and FNYEAQ.

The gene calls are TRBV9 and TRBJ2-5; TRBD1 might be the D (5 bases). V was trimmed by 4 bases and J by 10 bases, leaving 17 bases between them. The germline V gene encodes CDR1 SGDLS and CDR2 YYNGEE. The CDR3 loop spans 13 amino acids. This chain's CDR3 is CASSPRGRVDQYF. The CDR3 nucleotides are TGTGCCAGCAGCCCCCGAGGCAGGGTCGACCAGTACTTC. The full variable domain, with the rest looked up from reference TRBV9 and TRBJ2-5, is DSGVTQTPKHLITATGQRVTLRCSPRSGDLSVYWYQQSLDQGLQFLIQYYNGEERAKGNILERFSAQQFPDLHSELNLSSLELGDSALYFCASSPRGRVDQYFGPGTRLLVL.

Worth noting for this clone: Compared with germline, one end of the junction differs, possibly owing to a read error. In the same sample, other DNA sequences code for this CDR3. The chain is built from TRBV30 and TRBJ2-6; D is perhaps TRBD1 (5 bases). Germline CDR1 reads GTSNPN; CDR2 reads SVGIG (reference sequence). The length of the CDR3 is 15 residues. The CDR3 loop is CAWSLRLSGANVLTF. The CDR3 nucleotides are TGTGCCTGGAGCCTCCGTTTATCTGGGGCCAACGTCCTGACCTTC.

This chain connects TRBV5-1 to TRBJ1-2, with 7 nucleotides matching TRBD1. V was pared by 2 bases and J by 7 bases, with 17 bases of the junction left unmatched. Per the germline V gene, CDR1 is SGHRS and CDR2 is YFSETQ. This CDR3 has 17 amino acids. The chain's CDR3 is CASSLGTVRGVLGGYTF. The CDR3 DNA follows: TGCGCCAGCAGCTTAGGGACAGTAAGAGGGGTCTTGGGTGGCTACACCTTC.

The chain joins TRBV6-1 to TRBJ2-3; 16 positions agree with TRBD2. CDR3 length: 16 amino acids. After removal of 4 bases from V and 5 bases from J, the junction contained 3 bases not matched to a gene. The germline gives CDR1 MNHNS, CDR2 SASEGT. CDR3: CASSVGLAGGQDTQYF. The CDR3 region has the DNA TGTGCCAGCAGTGTGGGACTAGCGGGGGGGCAAGATACGCAGTATTTT.

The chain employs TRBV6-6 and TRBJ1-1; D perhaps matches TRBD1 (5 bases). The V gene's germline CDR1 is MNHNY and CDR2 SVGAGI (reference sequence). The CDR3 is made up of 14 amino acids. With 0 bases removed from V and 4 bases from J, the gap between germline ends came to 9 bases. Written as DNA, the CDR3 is TGTGCCAGCAGTTACTCTGGGGGGAGCACTGAAGCTTTCTTT. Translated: CASSYSGGSTEAFF.

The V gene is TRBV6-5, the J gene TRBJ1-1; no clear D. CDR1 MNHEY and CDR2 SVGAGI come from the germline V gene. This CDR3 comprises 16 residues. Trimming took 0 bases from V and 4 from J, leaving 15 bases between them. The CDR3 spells CASSYSFSGLSTEAFF. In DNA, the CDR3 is TGTGCCAGCAGTTACTCCTTCTCGGGCTTATCCACTGAAGCTTTCTTT.

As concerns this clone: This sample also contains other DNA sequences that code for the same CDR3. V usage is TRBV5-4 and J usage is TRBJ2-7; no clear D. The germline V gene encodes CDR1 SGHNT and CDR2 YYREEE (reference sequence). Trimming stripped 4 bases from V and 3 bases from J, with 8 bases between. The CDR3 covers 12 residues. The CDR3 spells CASSPDGYEQYF. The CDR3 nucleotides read TGTGCCAGCAGCCCGGACGGCTACGAGCAGTACTTC.

This CDR3 is CASSPGLAGGRDTQYF. CDR3 DNA sequence: TGTGCCAGCAGCCCGGGACTAGCGGGGGGGAGAGATACGCAGTATTTT. The V and J genes are TRBV7-7 and TRBJ2-3, with 16 bases lining up with TRBD2. Germline V CDR1 and CDR2: SSHAT, FNYEAQ (reference sequence). Trimming at V came to 5 bases and at J to 5 bases, leaving 4 bases not matched to a gene. CDR3 length: 16 amino acids.

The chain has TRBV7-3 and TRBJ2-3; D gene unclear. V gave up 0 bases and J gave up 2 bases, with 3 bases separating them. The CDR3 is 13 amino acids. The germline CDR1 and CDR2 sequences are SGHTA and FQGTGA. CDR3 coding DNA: TGTGCCAGCAGCTTAACGTACACAGATACGCAGTATTTT. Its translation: CASSLTYTDTQYF.

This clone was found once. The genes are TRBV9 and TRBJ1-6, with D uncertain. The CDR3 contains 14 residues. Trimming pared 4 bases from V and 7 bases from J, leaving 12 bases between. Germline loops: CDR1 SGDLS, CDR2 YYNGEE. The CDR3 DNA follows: TGTGCCAGCAGCCCTCAGGCGAAGAATTCACCCCTCCACTTT. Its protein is CASSPQAKNSPLHF.

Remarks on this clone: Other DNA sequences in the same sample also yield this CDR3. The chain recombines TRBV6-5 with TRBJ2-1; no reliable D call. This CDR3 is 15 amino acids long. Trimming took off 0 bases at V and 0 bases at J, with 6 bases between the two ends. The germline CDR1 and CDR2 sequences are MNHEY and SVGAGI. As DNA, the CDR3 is TGTGCCAGCAGTTACTCTGGAAGCTCCTACAATGAGCAGTTCTTC. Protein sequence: CASSYSGSSYNEQFF.

The CDR3 spells CASSLVQGRGEQYF. The CDR3 bases are TGTGCCAGCAGTTTAGTACAGGGGAGGGGTGAGCAGTACTTC. The chain employs TRBV28 and TRBJ2-7, with D possibly being TRBD1 or TRBD2 (7 bases each). The CDR3 runs 14 residues. Germline values: CDR1 MDHEN, CDR2 SYDVKM. Trimming took off 2 bases at V and 7 bases at J, with 15 bases between the two ends.